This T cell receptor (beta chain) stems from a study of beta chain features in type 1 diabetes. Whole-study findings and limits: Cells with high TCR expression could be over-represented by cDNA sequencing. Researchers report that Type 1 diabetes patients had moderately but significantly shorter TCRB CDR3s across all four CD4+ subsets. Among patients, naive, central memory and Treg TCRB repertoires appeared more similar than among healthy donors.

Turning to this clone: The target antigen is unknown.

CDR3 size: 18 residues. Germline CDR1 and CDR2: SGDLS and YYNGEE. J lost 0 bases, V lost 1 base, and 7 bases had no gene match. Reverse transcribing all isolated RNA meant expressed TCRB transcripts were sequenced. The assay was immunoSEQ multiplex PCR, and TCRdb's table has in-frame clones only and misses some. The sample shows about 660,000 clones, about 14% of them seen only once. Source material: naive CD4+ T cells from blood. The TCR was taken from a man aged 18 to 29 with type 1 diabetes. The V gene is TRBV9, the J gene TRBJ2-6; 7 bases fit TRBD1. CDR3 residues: CASSVSAGGGSGANVLTF. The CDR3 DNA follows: TGTGCCAGCAGCGTATCGGCAGGGGGTGGCTCTGGGGCCAACGTCCTGACTTTC. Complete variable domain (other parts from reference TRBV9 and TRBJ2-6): DSGVTQTPKHLITATGQRVTLRCSPRSGDLSVYWYQQSLDQGLQFLIQYYNGEERAKGNILERFSAQQFPDLHSELNLSSLELGDSALYFCASSVSAGGGSGANVLTFGAGSRLTVL.